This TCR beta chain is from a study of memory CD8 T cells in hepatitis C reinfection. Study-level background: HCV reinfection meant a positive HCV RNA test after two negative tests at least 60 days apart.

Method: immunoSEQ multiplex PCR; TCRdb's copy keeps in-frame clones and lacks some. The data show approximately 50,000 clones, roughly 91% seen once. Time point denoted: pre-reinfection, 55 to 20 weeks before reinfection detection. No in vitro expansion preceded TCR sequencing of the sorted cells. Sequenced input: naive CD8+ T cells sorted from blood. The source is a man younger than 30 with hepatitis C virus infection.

CDR3 loop: CASSQDAGEPYEQYF. For the CDR3, the DNA is TGTGCCAGCAGCCAAGATGCAGGGGAACCCTACGAGCAGTACTTC. The chain joins TRBV4-2 to TRBJ2-7; D perhaps matches TRBD1 (6 bases). Per the germline V gene, CDR1 is LGHNA and CDR2 is YNFKEQ. Trimming stripped 0 bases from V and 2 bases from J, with 11 bases between. The CDR3 totals 15 residues.